The 9 T cell receptor beta chains below were found in one sample sequenced in a study of blood T cell repertoires in COVID-19. TCRdb's table, derived via immunoSEQ multiplex PCR, lists solely in-frame clones and lacks some. Of over 65,000 clones listed, approximately 80% are singletons. The sequenced sample was peripheral blood. These receptors were taken from a man older than 75 with active COVID-19.

The rearrangement links TRBV15 to TRBJ1-1, with D maybe TRBD1 (5 bases). This CDR3 has 14 residues. Germline lookup yields CDR1 LNHNV and CDR2 YYDKDF (reference sequence). Deletions cut 8 bases from V and 4 bases from J, with 17 bases between. The CDR3 bases are TGTGCCACCGCTGCGGGGGGTGCTGGCACTGAAGCTTTCTTT. It encodes CATAAGGAGTEAFF.

This clone was counted a single time. CDR3 region: CASSLDGDRAKNIQYF. In DNA form, the CDR3 reads TGCGCCAGCAGCTTGGATGGGGACAGAGCCAAAAACATTCAGTACTTC. The rearrangement links TRBV5-1 to TRBJ2-4, with 7 nucleotides matching TRBD1. This CDR3 spans 16 amino acids. Per germline, CDR1 SGHRS and CDR2 YFSETQ. V shed 0 bases and J 0 bases; nucleotides not matched to a gene: 3.

The chain uses TRBV21-1 and TRBJ2-1; the listed D gene, TRBD1, was not tested against the DNA. TRBV21-1 is marked as a pseudogene. The CDR3 covers 19 residues. CDR3 sequence: CASGAGQGVERAKVGEQFF. CDR3 in DNA: TGTGCCAGCGGAGCGGGACAGGGGGTTGAGCGTGCTAAGGTTGGTGAGCAGTTCTTC.

This chain connects TRBV19 to TRBJ1-6; 9 bases align to TRBD1. The CDR3 length is 15 residues. V lost 3 bases and J lost 11; bases outside the gene matches: 8. From germline, CDR1 is LNHDA and CDR2 SQIVND (reference sequence). The CDR3 loop reads CASSIPDRGKAPLHF. The DNA for the CDR3 is TGTGCCAGTAGTATCCCCGACAGGGGGAAGGCACCCCTCCACTTT.

As concerns this clone: The CDR3 end shows no conserved phenylalanine or tryptophan, and so a read error is likely. Because the CDR3's place on the DNA is in doubt, the DNA is left out and the CDR3 is given as listed by TCRdb. The rearrangement joins TRBV28 to TRBJ2-7; TRBD2, the table's D call, was not compared with the DNA. Including both end residues, the CDR3 is 12 amino acids long. Germline lookup yields CDR1 MDHEN and CDR2 SYDVKM. The CDR3 sequence is CASSSYRGRESI.

The chain joins TRBV5-4 to TRBJ1-2, with 8 bases that match TRBD1. The germline V gene encodes CDR1 SGHNT and CDR2 YYREEE (reference sequence). V lost 2 bases, J lost 3 bases, and 3 bases stayed unmatched. The CDR3 consists of 14 residues. The CDR3 loop reads CASSLQGVDYGYTF. DNA of the CDR3: TGTGCCAGCAGCTTACAGGGGGTTGACTATGGCTACACCTTC.

V and J are TRBV7-9 and TRBJ2-5; unclear D gene. From germline, CDR1 is SEHNR and CDR2 FQNEAQ (reference sequence). The V end lost 2 bases, the J end lost 4 bases, and 11 bases lay between the germline ends. CDR3 length: 14 amino acids. In DNA form, the CDR3 reads TGTGCCAGCAGCTTATCGGTGGGCTTAGAGACCCAGTACTTC. Translated: CASSLSVGLETQYF. The variable domain in full, with the rest retrieved from reference TRBV7-9 and TRBJ2-5, is DTGVSQNPRHKITKRGQNVTFRCDPISEHNRLYWYRQTLGQGPEFLTYFQNEAQLEKSRLLSDRFSAERPKGSFSTLEIQRTEQGDSAMYLCASSLSVGLETQYFGPGTRLLVL.

V gene TRBV4-1 combines with J gene TRBJ1-5; 8 bases are shared with TRBD1. Germline CDR1 reads MGHRA; CDR2 reads YSYEKL. There are 17 residues in the CDR3. The V segment lost 1 base and the J segment 1 base; nucleotides outside the gene matches: 6. The CDR3 DNA is TGCGCCAGCAGCCAAGCGTCAGGGGGCAGGAGCAATCAGCCCCAGCATTTT. Translation gives CASSQASGGRSNQPQHF.

The chain has TRBV6-5 and TRBJ1-4; no clear D gene. CDR1 MNHEY and CDR2 SVGAGI come from the germline V gene. The CDR3 is 15 residues long. The ends were cut back, 0 bases at V and 0 bases at J, with 5 bases in the middle. CDR3 loop: CASSYSAATNEKLFF. The DNA of the CDR3 is TGTGCCAGCAGTTACTCGGCAGCAACTAATGAAAAACTGTTTTTT.